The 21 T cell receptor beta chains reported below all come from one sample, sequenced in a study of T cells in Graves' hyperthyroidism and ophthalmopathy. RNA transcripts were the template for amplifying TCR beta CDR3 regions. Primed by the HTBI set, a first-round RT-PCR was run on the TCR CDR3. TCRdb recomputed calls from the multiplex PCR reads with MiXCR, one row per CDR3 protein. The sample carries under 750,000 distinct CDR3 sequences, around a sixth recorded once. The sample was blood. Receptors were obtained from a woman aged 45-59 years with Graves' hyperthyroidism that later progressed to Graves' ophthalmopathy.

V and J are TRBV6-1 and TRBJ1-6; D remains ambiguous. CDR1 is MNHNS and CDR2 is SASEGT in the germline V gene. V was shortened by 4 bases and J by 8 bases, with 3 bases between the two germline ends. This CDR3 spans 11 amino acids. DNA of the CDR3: TGTGCCAGCAGTGGTCATTCACCCCTCCACTTT. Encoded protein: CASSGHSPLHF.

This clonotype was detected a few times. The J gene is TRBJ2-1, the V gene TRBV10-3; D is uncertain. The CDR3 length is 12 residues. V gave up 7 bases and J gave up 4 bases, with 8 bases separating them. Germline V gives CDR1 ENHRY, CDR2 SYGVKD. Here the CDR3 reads CAITSGYNEQFF. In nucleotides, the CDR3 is TGTGCCATCACTTCTGGGTACAATGAGCAGTTCTTC.

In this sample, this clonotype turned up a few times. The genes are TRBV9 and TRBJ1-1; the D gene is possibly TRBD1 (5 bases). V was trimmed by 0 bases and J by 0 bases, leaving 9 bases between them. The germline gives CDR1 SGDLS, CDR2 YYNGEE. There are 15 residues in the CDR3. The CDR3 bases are TGTGCCAGCAGCGTAGTTCAGGGCCTGAACACTGAAGCTTTCTTT. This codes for CASSVVQGLNTEAFF.

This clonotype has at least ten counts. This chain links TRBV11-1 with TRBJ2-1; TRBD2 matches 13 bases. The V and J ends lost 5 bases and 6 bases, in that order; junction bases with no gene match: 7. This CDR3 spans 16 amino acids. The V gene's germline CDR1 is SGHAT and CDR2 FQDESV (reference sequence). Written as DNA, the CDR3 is TGTGCCAGCAGCCGAAGGACTAGCGGGGGTAGCAATGAGCAGTTCTTC. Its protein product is CASSRRTSGGSNEQFF.

The CDR3 region is CASSDSGQGGGYTF. The CDR3 nucleotides read TGTGCCAGCAGCGACTCGGGACAGGGTGGCGGCTACACCTTC. The V call is TRBV6-1, the J call TRBJ1-2; 9 bases are shared with TRBD1. Trimming took 6 bases from V and 8 from J; bases not matched to a gene: 10. This CDR3 spans 14 amino acids. The V gene's germline CDR1 is MNHNS and CDR2 SASEGT.

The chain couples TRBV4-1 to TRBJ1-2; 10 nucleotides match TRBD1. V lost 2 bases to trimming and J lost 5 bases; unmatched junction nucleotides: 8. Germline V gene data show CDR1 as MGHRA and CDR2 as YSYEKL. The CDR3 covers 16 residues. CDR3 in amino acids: CASSQRRDRGIYGYTF. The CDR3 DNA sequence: TGCGCCAGCAGCCAACGCCGGGACAGGGGAATTTATGGCTACACCTTC.

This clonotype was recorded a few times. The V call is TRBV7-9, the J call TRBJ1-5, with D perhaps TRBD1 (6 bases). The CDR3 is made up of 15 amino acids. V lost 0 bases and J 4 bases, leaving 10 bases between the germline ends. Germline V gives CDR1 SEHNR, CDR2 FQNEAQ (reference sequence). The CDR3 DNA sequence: TGTGCCAGCAGCTTAGCCGGGACACAAAATCAGCCCCAGCATTTT. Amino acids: CASSLAGTQNQPQHF.

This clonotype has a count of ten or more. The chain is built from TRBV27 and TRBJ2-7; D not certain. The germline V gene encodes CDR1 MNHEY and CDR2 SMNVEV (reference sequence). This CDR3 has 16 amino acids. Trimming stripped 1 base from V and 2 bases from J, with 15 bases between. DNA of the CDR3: TGTGCCAGCAGTTTATACGGGCCCCCCCTAACCTACGAGCAGTACTTC. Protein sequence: CASSLYGPPLTYEQYF.

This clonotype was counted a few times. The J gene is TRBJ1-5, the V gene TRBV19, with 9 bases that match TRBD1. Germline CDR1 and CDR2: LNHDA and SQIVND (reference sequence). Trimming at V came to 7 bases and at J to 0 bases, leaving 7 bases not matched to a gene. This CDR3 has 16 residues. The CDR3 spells CASTGGQGISNQPQHF. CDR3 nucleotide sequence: TGTGCCAGTACGGGGGGACAGGGAATTAGCAATCAGCCCCAGCATTTT.

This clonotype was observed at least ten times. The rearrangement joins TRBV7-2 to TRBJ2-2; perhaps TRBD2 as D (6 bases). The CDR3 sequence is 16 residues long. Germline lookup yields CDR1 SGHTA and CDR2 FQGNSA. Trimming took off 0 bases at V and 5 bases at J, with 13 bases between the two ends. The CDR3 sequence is CASSLAAGLLTGELFF. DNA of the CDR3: TGTGCCAGCAGCTTAGCGGCGGGACTCTTAACCGGGGAGCTGTTTTTT.

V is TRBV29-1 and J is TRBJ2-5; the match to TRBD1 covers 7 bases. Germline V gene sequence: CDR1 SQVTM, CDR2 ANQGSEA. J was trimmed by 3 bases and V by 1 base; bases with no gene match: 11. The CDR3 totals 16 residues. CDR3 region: CSVEVHPGQQKETQYF. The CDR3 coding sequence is TGCAGCGTTGAAGTCCATCCGGGACAGCAAAAAGAGACCCAGTACTTC.

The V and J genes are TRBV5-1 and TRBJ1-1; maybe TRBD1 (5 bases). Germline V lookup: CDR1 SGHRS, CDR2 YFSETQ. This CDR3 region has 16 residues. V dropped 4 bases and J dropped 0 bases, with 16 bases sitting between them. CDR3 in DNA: TGCGCCAGCAGCCCAACGGGGGGGGTGGTGAACACTGAAGCTTTCTTT. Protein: CASSPTGGVVNTEAFF.

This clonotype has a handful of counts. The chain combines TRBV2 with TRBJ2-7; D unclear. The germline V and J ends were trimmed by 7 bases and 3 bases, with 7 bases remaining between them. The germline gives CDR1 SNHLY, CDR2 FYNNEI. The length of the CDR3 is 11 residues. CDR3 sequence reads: CASMLDYEQYF. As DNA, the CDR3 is TGTGCCAGCATGTTAGACTACGAGCAGTACTTC. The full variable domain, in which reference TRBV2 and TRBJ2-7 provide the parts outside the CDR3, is EPEVTQTPSHQVTQMGQEVILRCVPISNHLYFYWYRQILGQKVEFLVSFYNNEISEKSEIFDDQFSVERPDGSNFTLKIRSTKLEDSAMYFCASMLDYEQYFGPGTRLTVT.

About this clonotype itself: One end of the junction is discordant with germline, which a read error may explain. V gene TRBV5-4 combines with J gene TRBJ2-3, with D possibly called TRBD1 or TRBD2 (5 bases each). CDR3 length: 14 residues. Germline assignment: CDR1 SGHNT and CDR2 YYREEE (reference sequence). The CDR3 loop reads CASSQPGQTDTRYF. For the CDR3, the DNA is TGTGCCAGCAGCCAACCGGGGCAAACAGATACGCGGTATTTT.

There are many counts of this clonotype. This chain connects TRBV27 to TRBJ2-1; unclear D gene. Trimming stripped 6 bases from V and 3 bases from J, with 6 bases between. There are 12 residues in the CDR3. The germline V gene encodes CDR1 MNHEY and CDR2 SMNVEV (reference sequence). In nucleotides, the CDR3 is TGTGCCAGCAGATCCCGCTACAATGAGCAGTTCTTC. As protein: CASRSRYNEQFF.

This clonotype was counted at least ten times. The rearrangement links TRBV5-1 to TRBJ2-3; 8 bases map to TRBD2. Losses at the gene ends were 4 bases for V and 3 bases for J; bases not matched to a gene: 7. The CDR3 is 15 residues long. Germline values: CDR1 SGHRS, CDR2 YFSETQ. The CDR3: CASSGQRGRTDTQYF. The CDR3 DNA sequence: TGCGCCAGCAGCGGGCAGCGGGGGAGAACAGATACGCAGTATTTT.

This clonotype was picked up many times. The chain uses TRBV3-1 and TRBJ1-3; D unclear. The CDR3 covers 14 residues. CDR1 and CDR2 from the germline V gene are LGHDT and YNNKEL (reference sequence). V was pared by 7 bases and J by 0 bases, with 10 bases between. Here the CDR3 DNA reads TGTGCCAGCACCCGAGTAAACTCTGGAAACACCATATATTTT. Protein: CASTRVNSGNTIYF.

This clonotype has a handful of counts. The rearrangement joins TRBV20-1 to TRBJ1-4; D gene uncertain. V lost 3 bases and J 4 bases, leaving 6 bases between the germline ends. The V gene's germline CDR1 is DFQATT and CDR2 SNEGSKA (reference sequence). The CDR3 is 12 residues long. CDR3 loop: CSARKSNEKLFF. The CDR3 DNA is TGCAGTGCTAGGAAGAGTAATGAAAAACTGTTTTTT.

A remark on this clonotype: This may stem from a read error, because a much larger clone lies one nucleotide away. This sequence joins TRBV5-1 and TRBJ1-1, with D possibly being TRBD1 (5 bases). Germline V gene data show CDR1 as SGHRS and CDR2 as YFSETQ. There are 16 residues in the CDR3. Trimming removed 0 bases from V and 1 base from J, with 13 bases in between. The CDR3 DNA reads TGCGCCAGCAGCTTGGCGGGGGGACTTCCGAACACTGAAGCTTTCTTT. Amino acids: CASSLAGGLPNTEAFF.

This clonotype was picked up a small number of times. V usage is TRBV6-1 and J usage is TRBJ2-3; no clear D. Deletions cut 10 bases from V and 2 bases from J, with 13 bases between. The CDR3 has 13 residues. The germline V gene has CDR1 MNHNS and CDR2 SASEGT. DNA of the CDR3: TGTGCCACCCAATCCTCCCTCACAGATACGCAGTATTTT. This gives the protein CATQSSLTDTQYF.

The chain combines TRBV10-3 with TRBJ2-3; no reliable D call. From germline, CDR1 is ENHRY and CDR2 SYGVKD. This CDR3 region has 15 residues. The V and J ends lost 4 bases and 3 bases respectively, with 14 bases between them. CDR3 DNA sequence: TGTGCCATCAGTGCGACCCGGACGGATACAGATACGCAGTATTTT. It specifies CAISATRTDTDTQYF.